This TCR beta chain was obtained from a study of blood T cell repertoires in COVID-19. Across the whole study: Specimens from acute and convalescent COVID-19 originated in the United States, Italy and Spain. PBMCs, B-cell-depleted T cells, or T cells were the source of the cDNA or gDNA that made up the material.

As originally analysed: Counts of nucleated cells, estimated from reference gene primer amplification, were obtained. Method: immunoSEQ multiplex PCR; TCRdb's copy keeps in-frame clones and lacks some. The DNA gave D and trimming, while V, J and clone size come from that table. This table holds 130,000 to 150,000 clones, over 80% found once. Sequenced input: peripheral blood. This receptor was obtained from a woman aged 45-60 years with acute or convalescent COVID-19.

CDR3 sequence (DNA): TGTGCCTGGGGGCGGAGGGATGGCTACACCTTC. Translated: CAWGRRDGYTF. This chain uses TRBV30 with TRBJ1-2; D ambiguous. The CDR3 runs to 11 residues. Trimming pared 5 bases from V and 6 bases from J, leaving 10 bases between. In germline, CDR1 is GTSNPN, CDR2 SVGIG (reference sequence).